One sample yielded the 10 T cell receptor beta chains listed below, sequenced in a study of T cells in women clearing cervical HPV infection. Repertoires were generated with immunoSEQ multiplex PCR, while TCRdb's copy carries only in-frame clones and drops some. The clone table shows around 31,000 clones, with the ten largest holding 4.3%. Sequencing was carried out using blood buffy coat. The receptors shown here come from a woman between 18 and 75 years old with a cervical HPV16 infection that either progressed to CIN3+ or cleared (not recorded which).

In regard to this clone: The CDR3 end falls 3 residues outside the read, so it is completed with the germline J gene. The V call is TRBV19, the J call TRBJ1-2, with D perhaps TRBD1 (6 bases). V was cut by 4 bases and J by 3 bases, with 6 bases left in between. CDR1 and CDR2 (germline): LNHDA, SQIVND (reference sequence). The CDR3 length is 12 residues. CDR3 residues: CASSTGDYGYTF. The DNA read from the CDR3 is TGTGCCAGTAGTACAGGGGACTATGGC.

As concerns this clone: The read falls 3 residues short of the CDR3 end, and the missing part is taken from the germline J gene. The J gene is TRBJ1-4, the V gene TRBV12-3 or TRBV12-4; tentative D call: TRBD1 (6 bases). This CDR3 has 13 amino acids. Trimming removed 3 bases from V and 7 bases from J, with 9 bases in between. CDR3 protein: CASSFRGGEKLFF. CDR3 DNA, as far as it was read: TGTGCCAGCAGTTTCAGGGGAGGTGAAAAA.

On this clone itself: Read data end 3 residues before the CDR3 end; the end is taken from the germline J gene. The chain employs TRBV30 and TRBJ1-2; tentative D call: TRBD1 (5 bases). The CDR3 totals 12 residues. The V end was cut by 0 bases, the J end by 7 bases, with 9 bases between. Germline lookup yields CDR1 GTSNPN and CDR2 SVGIG (reference sequence). The CDR3 protein is CAWSVGTLGYTF. Partial CDR3 DNA: TGTGCCTGGAGTGTGGGGACTCTTGGC.

As regards this clone: The read ends 3 residues shy of where the CDR3 ends; the end is completed using the germline J gene. The chain links TRBV5-4 to TRBJ1-2; D not resolved. Germline V gene lookup returns CDR1 SGHNT and CDR2 YYREEE (reference sequence). This CDR3 region has 13 residues. CDR3 amino acids: CASRSTEGLSYTF. Incomplete CDR3 DNA: TGTGCCAGCAGATCAACAGAGGGCCTAAGC.

Partial CDR3 DNA: TGTGCCAGCAGCCCGGGGACTAGCGGCCTTAATGAG. It is translated as CASSPGTSGLNE. The full CDR3 protein is CASSPGTSGLNEQFF. The V call is TRBV11-2, the J call TRBJ2-1; 11 positions agree with TRBD2. The CDR3 is cut off 3 residues early in the read; its end comes from the germline J gene. The length of the CDR3 is 15 residues. The germline CDR1 and CDR2 sequences are SGHAT and FQNNGV. The V and J ends lost 5 bases and 7 bases, in that order; junction bases with no gene match: 7. The variable domain in full, completed from reference TRBV11-2 and TRBJ2-1, reads EAGVAQSPRYKIIEKRQSVAFWCNPISGHATLYWYQQILGQGPKLLIQFQNNGVVDDSQLPKDRFSAERLKGVDSTLKIQPAKLEDSAVYLCASSPGTSGLNEQFFGPGTRLTVL.

Concerning this clone: The read terminates 3 residues before the CDR3 end, so the remaining end is supplied by the germline J gene. The genes are TRBV19 and TRBJ2-1, with a weak D call TRBD2 (5 bases). Germline V gives CDR1 LNHDA, CDR2 SQIVND (reference sequence). The CDR3 runs to 16 residues. V was pared by 5 bases and J by 2 bases, with 16 bases between. The sequenced part of the CDR3 DNA is TGTGCCAGTAGTCCCCCGCCGGGGATACCCTACAATGAG. Translated, it gives CASSPPPGIPYNE. The whole CDR3 is CASSPPPGIPYNEQFF.

On this clone itself: The read ends 3 residues before the CDR3 terminus; that terminus is restored from the germline J gene. The rearrangement uses TRBV10-2 and TRBJ2-3; TRBD1 matches 8 bases. The J segment lost 5 bases and the V segment lost 6 bases, leaving 4 bases of the junction unmatched. CDR3 length: 13 residues. The germline CDR1 and CDR2 sequences are WSHSY and SAAADI. The CDR3 sequence is CASRTGEGDTQYF. Partial CDR3 DNA: TGCGCCAGCAGGACAGGGGAAGGAGATACG.

On this clone: The read terminates 3 residues ahead of where the CDR3 ends, so the germline J gene completes it. Other DNA sequences in the same sample also yield this CDR3. J is TRBJ1-3 and V is TRBV20-1; 7 bases fit TRBD1. J was trimmed by 4 bases and V by 5 bases; bases with no gene match: 2. The CDR3 is 12 residues long. CDR1 and CDR2 from the germline V gene are DFQATT and SNEGSKA (reference sequence). The sequenced part of the CDR3 DNA is TGCAGTGCTGCGGACAGGGGAAACACC. The encoded protein is CSAADRGNT. The CDR3, in full, reads CSAADRGNTIYF.

Worth noting for this clone: An end of the junction differs from the germline gene, which may be a read error. The read terminates 3 residues ahead of where the CDR3 ends, so the germline J gene completes it. The chain carries TRBV18 and TRBJ1-5, with TRBD1 identical over 7 bases. The CDR3 is made up of 15 amino acids. Per germline, CDR1 KGHSH and CDR2 LQKENI. Incomplete CDR3 DNA: TGTGCCAGCCCACCGACAGGGCATAGCAATCAGCCC. Translated: CASPPTGHSNQP. The CDR3, in full, reads CASPPTGHSNQPQHF.

On this clone: The CDR3 end lies 3 residues beyond the end of the read and is filled in from the germline J gene. This chain links TRBV9 with TRBJ1-2; TRBD1 matches 8 bases. The CDR3 spans 15 residues. Germline CDR1 is SGDLS and CDR2 is YYNGEE. Losses at the gene ends were 3 bases for V and 4 bases for J; bases not matched to a gene: 8. Here the CDR3 reads CASSATGTGVYGYTF. The CDR3 DNA, read in part, is TGTGCCAGCAGCGCGACCGGGACAGGTGTCTATGGC. The entire variable domain, with the rest obtained from reference TRBV9 and TRBJ1-2, is as follows: DSGVTQTPKHLITATGQRVTLRCSPRSGDLSVYWYQQSLDQGLQFLIQYYNGEERAKGNILERFSAQQFPDLHSELNLSSLELGDSALYFCASSATGTGVYGYTFGSGTRLTVV.